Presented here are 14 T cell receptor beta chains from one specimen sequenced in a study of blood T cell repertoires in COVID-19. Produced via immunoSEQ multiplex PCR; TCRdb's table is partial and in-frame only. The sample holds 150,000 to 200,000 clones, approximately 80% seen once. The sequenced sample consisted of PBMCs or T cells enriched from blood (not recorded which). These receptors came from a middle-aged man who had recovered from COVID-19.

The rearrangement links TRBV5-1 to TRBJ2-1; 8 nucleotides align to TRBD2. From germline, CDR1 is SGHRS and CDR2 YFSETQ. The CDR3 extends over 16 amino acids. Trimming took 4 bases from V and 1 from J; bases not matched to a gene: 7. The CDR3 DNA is TGCGCCAGCAGCATCGGGGGGGCAGGGTCCTACAATGAGCAGTTCTTC. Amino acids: CASSIGGAGSYNEQFF.

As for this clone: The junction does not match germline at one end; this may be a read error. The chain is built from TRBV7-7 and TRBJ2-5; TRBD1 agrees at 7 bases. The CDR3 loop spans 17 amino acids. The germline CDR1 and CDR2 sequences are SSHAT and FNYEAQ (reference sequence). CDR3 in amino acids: CASSLRGSPGLQETQYF. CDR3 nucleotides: TGTGCTAGCAGCCTCAGGGGGAGTCCGGGCCTCCAAGAGACCCAGTACTTC. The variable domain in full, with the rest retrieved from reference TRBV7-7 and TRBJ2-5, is GAGVSQSPRYKVTKRGQDVTLRCDPISSHATLYWYQQALGQGPEFLTYFNYEAQPDKSGLPSDRFSAERPEGSISTLTIQRTEQRDSAMYRCASSLRGSPGLQETQYFGPGTRLLVL.

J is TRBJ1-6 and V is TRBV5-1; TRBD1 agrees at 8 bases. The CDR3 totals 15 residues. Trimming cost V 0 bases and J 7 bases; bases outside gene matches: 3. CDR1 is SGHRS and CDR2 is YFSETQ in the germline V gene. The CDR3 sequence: CASSLAGQENSPLHF. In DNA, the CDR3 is TGCGCCAGCAGCTTGGCGGGACAGGAGAATTCACCCCTCCACTTT. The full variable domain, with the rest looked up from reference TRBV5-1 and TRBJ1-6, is KAGVTQTPRYLIKTRGQQVTLSCSPISGHRSVSWYQQTPGQGLQFLFEYFSETQRNKGNFPGRFSGRQFSNSRSEMNVSTLELGDSALYLCASSLAGQENSPLHFGNGTRLTVT.

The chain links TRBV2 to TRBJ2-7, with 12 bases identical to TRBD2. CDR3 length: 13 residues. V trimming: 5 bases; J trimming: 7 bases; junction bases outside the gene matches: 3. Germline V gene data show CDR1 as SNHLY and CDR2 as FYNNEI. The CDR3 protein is CASSTSGGSEQYF. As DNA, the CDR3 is TGTGCCAGCAGTACTAGCGGGGGGAGTGAGCAGTACTTC. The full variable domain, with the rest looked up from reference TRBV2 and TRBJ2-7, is EPEVTQTPSHQVTQMGQEVILRCVPISNHLYFYWYRQILGQKVEFLVSFYNNEISEKSEIFDDQFSVERPDGSNFTLKIRSTKLEDSAMYFCASSTSGGSEQYFGPGTRLTVT.

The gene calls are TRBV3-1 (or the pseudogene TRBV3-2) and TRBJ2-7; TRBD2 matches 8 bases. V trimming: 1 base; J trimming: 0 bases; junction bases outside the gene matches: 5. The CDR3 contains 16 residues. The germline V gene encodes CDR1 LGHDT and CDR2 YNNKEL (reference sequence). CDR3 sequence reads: CASSQGYAGGSYEQYF. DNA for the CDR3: TGTGCCAGCAGCCAAGGCTACGCGGGAGGCTCCTACGAGCAGTACTTC.

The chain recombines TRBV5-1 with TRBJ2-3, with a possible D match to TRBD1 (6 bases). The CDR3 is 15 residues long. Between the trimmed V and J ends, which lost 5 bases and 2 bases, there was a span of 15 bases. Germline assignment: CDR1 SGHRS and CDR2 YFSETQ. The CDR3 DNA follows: TGCGCCAGCAGTTCAAGGGGGAGATTCACAGATACGCAGTATTTT. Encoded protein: CASSSRGRFTDTQYF.

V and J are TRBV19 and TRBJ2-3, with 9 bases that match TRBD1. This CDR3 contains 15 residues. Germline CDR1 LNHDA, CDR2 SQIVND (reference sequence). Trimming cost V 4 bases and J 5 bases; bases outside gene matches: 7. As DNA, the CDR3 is TGTGCCAGTAGTAGCAGGACAGGGGCCGGAGATACGCAGTATTTT. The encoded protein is CASSSRTGAGDTQYF.

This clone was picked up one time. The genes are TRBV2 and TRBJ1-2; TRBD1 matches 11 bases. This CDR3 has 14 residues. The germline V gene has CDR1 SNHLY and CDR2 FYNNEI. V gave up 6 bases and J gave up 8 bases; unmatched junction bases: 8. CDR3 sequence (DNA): TGTGCCAGCAGCGTGGGACAGGGGGTGTTAGGCTACACCTTC. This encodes CASSVGQGVLGYTF.

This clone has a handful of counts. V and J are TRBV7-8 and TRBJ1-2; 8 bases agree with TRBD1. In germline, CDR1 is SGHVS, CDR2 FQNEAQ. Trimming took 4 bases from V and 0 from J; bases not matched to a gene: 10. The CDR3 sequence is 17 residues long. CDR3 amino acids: CASSSLAGTGPNYGYTF. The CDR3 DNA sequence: TGTGCCAGCAGCTCCTTGGCCGGGACAGGACCTAACTATGGCTACACCTTC.

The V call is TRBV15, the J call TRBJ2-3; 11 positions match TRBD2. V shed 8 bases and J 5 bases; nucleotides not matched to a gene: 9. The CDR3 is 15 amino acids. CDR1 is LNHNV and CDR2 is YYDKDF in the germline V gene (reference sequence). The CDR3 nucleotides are TGTGCCACCTCCCTCTTAGCGGGGGGGCTAGATACGCAGTATTTT. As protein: CATSLLAGGLDTQYF. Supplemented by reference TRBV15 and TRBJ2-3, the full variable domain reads DAMVIQNPRYQVTQFGKPVTLSCSQTLNHNVMYWYQQKSSQAPKLLFHYYDKDFNNEADTPDNFQSRRPNTSFCFLDIRSPGLGDTAMYLCATSLLAGGLDTQYFGPGTRLTVL.

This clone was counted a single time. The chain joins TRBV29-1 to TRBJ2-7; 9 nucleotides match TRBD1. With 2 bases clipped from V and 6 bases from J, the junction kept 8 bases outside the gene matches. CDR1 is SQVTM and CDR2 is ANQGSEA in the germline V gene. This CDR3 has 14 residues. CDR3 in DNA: TGCAGCGTTGAACCCACCGGGACAGGGTCCGAGCAGTACTTC. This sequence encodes CSVEPTGTGSEQYF.

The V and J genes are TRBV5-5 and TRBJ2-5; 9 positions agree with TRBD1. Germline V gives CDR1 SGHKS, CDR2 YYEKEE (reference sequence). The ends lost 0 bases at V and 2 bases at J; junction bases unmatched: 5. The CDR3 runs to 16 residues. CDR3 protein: CASSLALTGGQETQYF. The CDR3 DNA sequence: TGTGCCAGCAGCTTGGCTTTGACAGGGGGTCAAGAGACCCAGTACTTC.

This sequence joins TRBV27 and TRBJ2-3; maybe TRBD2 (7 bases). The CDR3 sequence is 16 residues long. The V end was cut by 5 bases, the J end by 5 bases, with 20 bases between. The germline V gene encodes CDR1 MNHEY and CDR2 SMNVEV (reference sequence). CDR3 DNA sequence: TGTGCCAGCAGTCCGCTTGGGGGGGCGCGAGGAGATACGCAGTATTTT. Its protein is CASSPLGGARGDTQYF.

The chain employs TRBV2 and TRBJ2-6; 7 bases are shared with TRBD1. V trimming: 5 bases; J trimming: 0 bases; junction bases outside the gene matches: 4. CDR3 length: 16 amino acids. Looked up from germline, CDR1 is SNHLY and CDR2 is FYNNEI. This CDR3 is CASSMTGSSGANVLTF. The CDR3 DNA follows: TGTGCCAGCAGTATGACAGGGAGCTCTGGGGCCAACGTCCTGACTTTC.